The source of this T cell receptor (beta chain) is a study of shared clonotypes between healthy human individuals. Findings and limits, study-wide: The study found lower generation probabilities in non-shared clonotypes than in those shared by all four donors.

Assay runs were performed at deep level. Genomic DNA per cell subset filled all wells of several immunoSEQ plates. Using approximately 200 ng DNA, around 30,000 T cell genomes, the sorted-subset replicate PCRs were run. Here immunoSEQ multiplex PCR was the method, and the copy in TCRdb shows in-frame clones only, minus some. The sample contains 400,000 or so clones, about 97% of which appear only once. About this clone: The target antigen is unknown.

Germline-derived CDR1 and CDR2 are WSHSY and SAAADI. V trimming: 7 bases; J trimming: 0 bases; junction bases outside the gene matches: 13. The CDR3 contains 17 residues. The rearrangement joins TRBV10-2 to TRBJ1-1; 8 nucleotides agree with TRBD1. The sequenced sample was memory CD8+ T cells sorted from blood. Subset indicated: CD45RO+ cells pooled with CCR7-negative TemRA cells. This clonotype was sampled from a young man in good health. CDR3 amino acids: CASTKAQGGFMNTEAFF. DNA of the CDR3: TGCGCCAGCACCAAAGCACAGGGGGGGTTTATGAACACTGAAGCTTTCTTT.